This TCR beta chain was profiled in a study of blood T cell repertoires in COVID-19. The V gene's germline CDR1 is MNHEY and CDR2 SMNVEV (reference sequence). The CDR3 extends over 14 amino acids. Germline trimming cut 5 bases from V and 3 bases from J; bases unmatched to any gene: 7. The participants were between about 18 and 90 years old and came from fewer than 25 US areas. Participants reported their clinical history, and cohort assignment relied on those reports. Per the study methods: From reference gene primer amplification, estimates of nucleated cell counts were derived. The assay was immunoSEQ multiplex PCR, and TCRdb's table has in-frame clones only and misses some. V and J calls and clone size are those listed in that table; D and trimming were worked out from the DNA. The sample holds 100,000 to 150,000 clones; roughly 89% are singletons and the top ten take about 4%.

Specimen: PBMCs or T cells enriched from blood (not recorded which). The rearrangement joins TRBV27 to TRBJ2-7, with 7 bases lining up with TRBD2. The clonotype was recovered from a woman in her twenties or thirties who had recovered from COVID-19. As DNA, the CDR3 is TGTGCCAGCAGTATCGGGACTACCCGCTACGAGCAGTACTTC. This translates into CASSIGTTRYEQYF.